These T cell receptor beta chains were read from a single sample in a study of T cells after yellow fever vaccination. From the 5' RACE reads, TCRdb called clonotypes with MiXCR, one entry per CDR3 protein. The table records 350,000 to 450,000 distinct CDR3 sequences, approximately 6% of them present only once. Here the sequenced sample was PBMCs, taken 5 days after the yellow fever booster vaccination. Receptor source: a man aged 25-45 years who received the YFV17D yellow fever vaccine. Both conserved end residues are part of each CDR3.

j_gene | v_gene | CDR3aa
TRBJ2-3 | TRBV19 | CASSIVGSDTQYF
TRBJ2-7 | TRBV5-1 | CASSRDTGGLTYEQYF
TRBJ2-7 | TRBV18 | CASSPQSLAHYEQYF
TRBJ2-3 | TRBV5-1 | CASSSGRARDTQYF
TRBJ2-7 | TRBV6-1 | CASRAGGIYEQYF
TRBJ2-7 | TRBV20-1 | CSARGLAVSYEQYF
TRBJ2-7 | TRBV20-1 | CSVPHGTTYEQYF
TRBJ1-5 | TRBV4-3 | CASSQDLWAGRPQHF
TRBJ1-5 | TRBV20-1 | CSASEVTNQPQHF
TRBJ2-7 | TRBV20-1 | CSAHGGQDYEQYF
TRBJ2-1 | TRBV5-1 | CASSQGLAESNEQFF
TRBJ2-3 | TRBV28 | CASGETSGSKRYF
TRBJ1-1 | TRBV20-1 | CSAARGNTEAFF
TRBJ2-2 | TRBV29-1 | CSVEVPTPNTGELFF
TRBJ2-5 | TRBV4-3 | CASSQDMGQQETQYF
TRBJ2-5 | TRBV5-4 | CASSRGRGNQETQYF
TRBJ2-5 | TRBV7-2 | CASSPWTSGRAGETQYF
TRBJ2-7 | TRBV10-3 | CAISVQAPDEQYF
TRBJ2-3 | TRBV24-1 | CATSDSPSGAPTDTQYF
TRBJ2-5 | TRBV15 | CATSIGLGGAQETQYF
TRBJ2-7 | TRBV13 | CASSLAAGSALSYEQYF
TRBJ2-2 | TRBV7-2 | CASSTRTGTHTGELFF
TRBJ2-5 | TRBV19 | CASSHNRPGSYETQYF
TRBJ2-7 | TRBV5-4 | CASSLGDRYSYEQYF
TRBJ2-1 | TRBV29-1 | CSVVLGLAVLVDEQFF
TRBJ2-6 | TRBV6-1 | CASSVTFGANVLTF
TRBJ2-7 | TRBV18 | CASSPSNGAYEQYF
TRBJ2-7 | TRBV9 | CASSVGSGHEQYF
TRBJ2-2 | TRBV7-8 | CASSPGRLLTGELFF
TRBJ1-4 | TRBV28 | CASSLTVERVLFF
TRBJ1-5 | TRBV12-3/TRBV12-4 | CARPGFEVQPQHF
TRBJ2-3 | TRBV7-9 | CASSSDRGRTDTQYF